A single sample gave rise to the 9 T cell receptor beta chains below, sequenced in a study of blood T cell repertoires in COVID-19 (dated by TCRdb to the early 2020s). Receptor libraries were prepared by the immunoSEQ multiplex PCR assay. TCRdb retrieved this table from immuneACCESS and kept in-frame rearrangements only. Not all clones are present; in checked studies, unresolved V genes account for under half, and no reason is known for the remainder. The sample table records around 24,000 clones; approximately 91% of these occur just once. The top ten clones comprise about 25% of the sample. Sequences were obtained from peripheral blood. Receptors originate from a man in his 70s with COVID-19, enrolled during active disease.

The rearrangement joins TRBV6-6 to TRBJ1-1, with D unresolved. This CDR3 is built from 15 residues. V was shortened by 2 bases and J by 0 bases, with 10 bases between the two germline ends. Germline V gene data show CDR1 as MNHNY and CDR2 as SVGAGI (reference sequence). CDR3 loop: CASSYAADMNTEAFF. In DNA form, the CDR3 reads TGTGCCAGCAGTTACGCCGCAGATATGAACACTGAAGCTTTCTTT.

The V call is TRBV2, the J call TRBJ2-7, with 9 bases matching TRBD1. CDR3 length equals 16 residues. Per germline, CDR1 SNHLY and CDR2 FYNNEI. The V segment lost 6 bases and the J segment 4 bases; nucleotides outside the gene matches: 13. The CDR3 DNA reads TGTGCCAGCAGGGCCCAATACAGGGGGCATCGGTACGAGCAGTACTTC. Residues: CASRAQYRGHRYEQYF.

The CDR3 DNA reads TGTGCCAGCAGCTTAGTGCAGAATCAGCCCCAGCATTTT. This sequence encodes CASSLVQNQPQHF. The rearrangement links TRBV7-2 to TRBJ1-5; D gene unclear. V lost 1 base and J lost 4, with 5 bases in between. This CDR3 spans 13 amino acids. Germline V gives CDR1 SGHTA, CDR2 FQGNSA.

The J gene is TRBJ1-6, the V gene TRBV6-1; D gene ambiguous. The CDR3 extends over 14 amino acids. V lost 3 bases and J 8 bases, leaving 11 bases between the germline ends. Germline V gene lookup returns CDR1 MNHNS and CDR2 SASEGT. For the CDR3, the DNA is TGTGCCAGCAGTGACCCTCCGAGGGATTCACCCCTCCACTTT. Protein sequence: CASSDPPRDSPLHF.

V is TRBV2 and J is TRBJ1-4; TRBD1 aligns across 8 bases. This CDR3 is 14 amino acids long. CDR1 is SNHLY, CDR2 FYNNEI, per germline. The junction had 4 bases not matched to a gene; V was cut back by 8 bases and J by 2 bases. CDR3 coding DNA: TGTGCCAGCCTAAGGACAGGGACTAATGAAAAACTGTTTTTT. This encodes CASLRTGTNEKLFF.

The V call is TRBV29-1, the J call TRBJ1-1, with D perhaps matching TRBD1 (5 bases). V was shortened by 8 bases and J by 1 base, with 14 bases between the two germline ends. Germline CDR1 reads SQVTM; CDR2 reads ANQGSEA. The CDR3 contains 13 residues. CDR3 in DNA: TGCAGCCTCATGCCACAGGCGAACACTGAAGCTTTCTTT. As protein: CSLMPQANTEAFF.

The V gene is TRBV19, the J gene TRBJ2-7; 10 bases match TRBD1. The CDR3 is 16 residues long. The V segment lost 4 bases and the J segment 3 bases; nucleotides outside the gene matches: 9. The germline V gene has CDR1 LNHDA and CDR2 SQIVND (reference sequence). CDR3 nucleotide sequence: TGTGCCAGTAGTAACCCGTCGGGACAGGGGAGCTACGAGCAGTACTTC. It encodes CASSNPSGQGSYEQYF.

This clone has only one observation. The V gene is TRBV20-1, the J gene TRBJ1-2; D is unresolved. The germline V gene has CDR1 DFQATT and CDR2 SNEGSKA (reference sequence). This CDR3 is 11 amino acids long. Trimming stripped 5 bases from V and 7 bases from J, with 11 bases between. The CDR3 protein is CSASPVGGYTF. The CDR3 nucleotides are TGCAGTGCTTCGCCGGTCGGTGGCTACACCTTC.

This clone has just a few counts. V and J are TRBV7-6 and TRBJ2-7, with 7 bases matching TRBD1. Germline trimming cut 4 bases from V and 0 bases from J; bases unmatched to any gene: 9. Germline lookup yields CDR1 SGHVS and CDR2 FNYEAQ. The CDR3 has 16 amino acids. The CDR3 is CASSSHQDRSSYEQYF. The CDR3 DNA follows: TGTGCCAGCAGCTCACACCAGGACAGGAGCTCCTACGAGCAGTACTTC. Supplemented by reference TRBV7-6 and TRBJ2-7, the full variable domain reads GAGVSQSPRYKVTKRGQDVALRCDPISGHVSLYWYRQALGQGPEFLTYFNYEAQQDKSGLPNDRFSAERPEGSISTLTIQRTEQRDSAMYRCASSSHQDRSSYEQYFGPGTRLTVT.